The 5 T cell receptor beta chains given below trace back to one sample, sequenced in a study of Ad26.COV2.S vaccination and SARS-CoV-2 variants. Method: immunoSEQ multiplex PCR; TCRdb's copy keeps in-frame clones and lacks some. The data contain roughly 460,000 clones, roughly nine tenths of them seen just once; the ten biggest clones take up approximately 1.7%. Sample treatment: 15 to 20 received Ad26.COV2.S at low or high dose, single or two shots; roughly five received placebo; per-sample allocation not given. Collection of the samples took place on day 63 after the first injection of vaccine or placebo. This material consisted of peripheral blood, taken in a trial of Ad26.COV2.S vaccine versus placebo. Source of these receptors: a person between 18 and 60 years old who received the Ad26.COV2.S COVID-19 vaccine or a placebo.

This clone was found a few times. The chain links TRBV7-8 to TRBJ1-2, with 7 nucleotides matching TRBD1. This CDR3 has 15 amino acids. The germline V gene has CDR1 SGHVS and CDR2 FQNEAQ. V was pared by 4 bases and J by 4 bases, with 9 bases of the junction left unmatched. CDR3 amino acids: CASSSTGSGSYGYTF. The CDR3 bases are TGTGCCAGCAGCTCGACAGGGTCGGGATCCTATGGCTACACCTTC. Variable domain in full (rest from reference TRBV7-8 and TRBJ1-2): GAGVSQSPRYKVAKRGQDVALRCDPISGHVSLFWYQQALGQGPEFLTYFQNEAQLDKSGLPSDRFFAERPEGSVSTLKIQRTQQEDSAVYLCASSSTGSGSYGYTFGSGTRLTVV.

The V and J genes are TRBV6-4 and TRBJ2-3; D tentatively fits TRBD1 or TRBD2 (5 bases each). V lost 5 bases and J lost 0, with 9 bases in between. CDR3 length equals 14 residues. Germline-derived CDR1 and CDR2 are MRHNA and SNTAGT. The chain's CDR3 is CASSTRDSTDTQYF. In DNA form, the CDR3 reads TGTGCCAGCAGTACCCGGGACAGCACAGATACGCAGTATTTT.

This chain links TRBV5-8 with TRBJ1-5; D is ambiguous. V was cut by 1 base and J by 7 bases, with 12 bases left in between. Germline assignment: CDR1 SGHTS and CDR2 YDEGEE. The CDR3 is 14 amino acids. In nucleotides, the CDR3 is TGTGCCAGCAGCTTGTTGACGGGCTCACAGCCCCAGCATTTT. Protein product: CASSLLTGSQPQHF.

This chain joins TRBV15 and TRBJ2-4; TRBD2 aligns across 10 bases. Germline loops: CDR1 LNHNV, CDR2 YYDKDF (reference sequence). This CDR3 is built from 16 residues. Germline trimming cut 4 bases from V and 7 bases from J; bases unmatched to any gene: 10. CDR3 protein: CATSTIAGGLTNIQYF. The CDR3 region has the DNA TGTGCCACCAGCACTATAGCGGGGGGCCTCACGAACATTCAGTACTTC.

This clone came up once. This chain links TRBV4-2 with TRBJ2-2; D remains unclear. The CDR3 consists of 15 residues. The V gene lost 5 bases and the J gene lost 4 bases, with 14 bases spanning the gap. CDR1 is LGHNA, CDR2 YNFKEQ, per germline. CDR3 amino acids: CASSERVFGTGELFF. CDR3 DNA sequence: TGTGCCAGCAGCGAAAGGGTCTTCGGCACCGGGGAGCTGTTTTTT.